This T cell receptor beta chain is from a study of T-cell memory formation after mild COVID-19. This clonotype was picked up a small number of times. Its target is not known. Trimming shortened V by 2 bases and J by 3 bases, and 8 bases separated the two germline ends. CDR3 length: 13 residues. Germline V gene sequence: CDR1 SGHDT, CDR2 YYEEEE. After 5'RACE with constant-segment primers, TCR alpha and TCR beta cDNA libraries carrying sample barcodes and UMIs were obtained. TCRdb called the 5' RACE reads again in MiXCR, with one record for every CDR3 protein. The table lists around 500,000 distinct CDR3 sequences, approximately 18% of them singletons. Study-wide results and caveats: Pre-infection memory held some responding clones, suggesting pre-existing cross-reactive T cells responded.

This sequence was found in an adult woman who had mild COVID-19 (a few samples of this study predate the infection). Cell type and time point are not known. The sequenced sample consisted of PBMCs or a T cell subset sorted from them (not recorded which). The V gene is TRBV5-6, the J gene TRBJ1-1, with unresolved D. DNA of the CDR3: TGTGCCAGCAGCTTAGGGCCATACACTGAAGCTTTCTTT. It codes for CASSLGPYTEAFF.